Shown below are 28 T cell receptor beta chains from a single sample sequenced in a study of vaccination effects on CD4 cells after COVID-19 (dated 2022 in TCRdb). The library was generated by the immunoSEQ multiplex PCR assay. This immuneACCESS table, as held by TCRdb, lists in-frame sequences with V and J called but not all clones. Of the missing ones, under half trace to an unresolved V gene in checked studies; the others have no known cause. The sample contains some 74,000 clones, 80% to 85% of them found a single time. 1.2% of the sample is held by the ten biggest clonotypes. To identify antigen-specific CD4+ T cell clonotypes by their expansion, the ViraFEST assay first stimulated PBMC with viral peptide pools and then applied TCR sequencing. After about 10 days of culture, CD4+ T cells were isolated with the EasySep CD4+ T cell isolation kit. Each participant got two doses of an mRNA SARS-CoV-2 vaccine, either BNT162b2 or mRNA-1273.

These receptors have no identified antigens. The specimen comprised CD4+ T cells from PBMCs cultured with HCoV-229E spike peptides, sampled after COVID-19 vaccination. The cell subset or site label corresponds to: HCoV-229E spike overlapping peptide pool stimulation. These receptor sequences come from a human donor who received a COVID-19 vaccine.

The chain recombines TRBV2 with TRBJ2-1; TRBD2 agrees at 8 bases. Germline CDR1 is SNHLY and CDR2 is FYNNEI. V lost 4 bases to trimming and J lost 14 bases; unmatched junction nucleotides: 10. This CDR3 is 13 amino acids long. CDR3 nucleotide sequence: TGTGCCAGCAGTGGTTCGGTGGCGGGGGGTAAGTTCTTC. This translates into CASSGSVAGGKFF.

This sequence joins TRBV13 and TRBJ2-4; TRBD2 matches at 7 bases. Germline assignment: CDR1 PRHDT and CDR2 FYEKMQ (reference sequence). The CDR3 loop spans 13 amino acids. The V gene end was trimmed by 2 bases and the J gene end by 7 bases; junction bases not matched to a gene: 2. The CDR3 protein is CASSLSGGNIQYF. In DNA, the CDR3 is TGTGCCAGCAGCTTATCCGGGGGGAACATTCAGTACTTC. The full variable domain, its missing parts supplied by reference TRBV13 and TRBJ2-4, is AAGVIQSPRHLIKEKRETATLKCYPIPRHDTVYWYQQGPGQDPQFLISFYEKMQSDKGSIPDRFSAQQFSDYHSELNMSSLELGDSALYFCASSLSGGNIQYFGAGTRLSVL.

The J gene is TRBJ1-2, the V gene TRBV19; 8 nucleotides agree with TRBD1. Germline V gene sequence: CDR1 LNHDA, CDR2 SQIVND (reference sequence). V dropped 6 bases and J dropped 2; count of bases not matched to a gene: 5. The CDR3 has 14 amino acids. In nucleotides, the CDR3 is TGTGCCAGTAGCGAGAACAGGGGGAACTATGGCTACACCTTC. Its protein is CASSENRGNYGYTF.

The chain combines TRBV6-5 with TRBJ1-4, with unresolved D. This CDR3 contains 14 residues. The V end lost 6 bases, the J end lost 2 bases, and 10 bases lay between the germline ends. The germline CDR1 and CDR2 sequences are MNHEY and SVGAGI. CDR3 nucleotide sequence: TGTGCCAGCAGCCCCGTGTCCACTAATGAAAAACTGTTTTTT. Its translation is CASSPVSTNEKLFF.

This clone was picked up one time. The rearrangement uses TRBV18 and TRBJ2-1; no firm D call. CDR1 and CDR2 (germline): KGHSH, LQKENI. The germline V and J ends were trimmed by 3 bases and 2 bases, with 11 bases remaining between them. The CDR3 extends over 15 amino acids. The CDR3 region has the DNA TGTGCCAGCTCACCTCCGGCGGTGGCCTACAATGAGCAGTTCTTC. Translation: CASSPPAVAYNEQFF.

This clone was detected only a few times. This chain links TRBV2 with TRBJ1-2; TRBD1 might be the D (5 bases). V was cut by 6 bases and J by 6 bases, with 17 bases left in between. Germline V gene lookup returns CDR1 SNHLY and CDR2 FYNNEI. The CDR3 contains 14 residues. The CDR3 sequence is CASSVTGGDDGYTF. The CDR3 region has the DNA TGTGCCAGCAGCGTAACAGGTGGAGATGATGGCTACACCTTC. The whole variable domain, filled in from reference TRBV2 and TRBJ1-2, reads EPEVTQTPSHQVTQMGQEVILRCVPISNHLYFYWYRQILGQKVEFLVSFYNNEISEKSEIFDDQFSVERPDGSNFTLKIRSTKLEDSAMYFCASSVTGGDDGYTFGSGTRLTVV.

The chain combines TRBV2 with TRBJ1-1; D is possibly TRBD1 (5 bases). Trimming took off 4 bases at V and 7 bases at J, with 19 bases between the two ends. CDR3 size: 15 residues. Germline CDR1 and CDR2: SNHLY and FYNNEI. CDR3 protein: CASSVQGGGAGEAFF. CDR3 DNA sequence: TGTGCCAGCAGTGTTCAGGGTGGAGGGGCTGGTGAAGCTTTCTTT.

The rearrangement joins TRBV19 to TRBJ2-7; 8 bases align to TRBD1. The CDR3 consists of 14 residues. V lost 2 bases, J lost 2 bases, and 2 bases stayed unmatched. Per the germline V gene, CDR1 is LNHDA and CDR2 is SQIVND (reference sequence). CDR3 nucleotides: TGTGCCAGTAGTATAAAGACAGGGGCCTACGAGCAGTACGTC. This translates into CASSIKTGAYEQYV.

The chain couples TRBV5-1 to TRBJ2-5; D unclear. From germline, CDR1 is SGHRS and CDR2 YFSETQ. This CDR3 contains 13 residues. Trimming took 3 bases from V and 5 from J, leaving 11 bases between them. The chain's CDR3 is CASSSYAGETQYF. Written as DNA, the CDR3 is TGCGCCAGCAGCTCCTACGCCGGGGAGACCCAGTACTTC.

This chain's CDR3 is CASSYPTGLEQYV. The CDR3 DNA follows: TGTGCCAGCAGTTACCCTACAGGGTTGGAGCAGTACGTC. V is TRBV6-2 or TRBV6-3 and J is TRBJ2-7, with D tentatively TRBD1 (6 bases). Germline lookup yields CDR1 MNHEY and CDR2 SVGEGT. The length of the CDR3 is 13 residues. V was cut by 2 bases and J by 7 bases, with 12 bases left in between.

The CDR3 coding sequence is TGTGCCAGCAGCTCCGTAGCGACCAATGAGCAGTTCTTC. The encoded protein is CASSSVATNEQFF. The chain carries TRBV5-4 and TRBJ2-1; D might be TRBD2 (5 bases). Germline loops: CDR1 SGHNT, CDR2 YYREEE (reference sequence). The CDR3 length is 13 residues. V was clipped by 3 bases and J by 6 bases, with 10 bases between them.

V gene TRBV7-3 combines with J gene TRBJ2-3; 12 bases line up with TRBD1. V lost 2 bases to trimming and J lost 5 bases; unmatched junction nucleotides: 8. The CDR3 spans 17 residues. Germline V gene sequence: CDR1 SGHTA, CDR2 FQGTGA. The CDR3 protein is CASSLVGQGAFGDTQYF. The CDR3 nucleotides read TGTGCCAGCAGCTTAGTGGGACAGGGGGCGTTCGGAGATACGCAGTATTTT.

The J gene is TRBJ2-5, the V gene TRBV24-1, with 8 bases identical to TRBD2. Unmatched junction bases numbered 15, after V lost 6 bases and J lost 7 bases. Per germline, CDR1 KGHDR and CDR2 SFDVKD. The CDR3 has 16 residues. CDR3 loop: CATSPSGGLSERTQYF. Written as DNA, the CDR3 is TGTGCCACCAGTCCCAGCGGGGGCCTCTCGGAGCGGACCCAGTACTTC.

J is TRBJ2-7 and V is TRBV19; possibly TRBD2 for D (6 bases). V dropped 7 bases and J dropped 5 bases, with 9 bases sitting between them. This CDR3 has 11 amino acids. Germline V gene data show CDR1 as LNHDA and CDR2 as SQIVND (reference sequence). Written as DNA, the CDR3 is TGTGCCAGTAATGGAGGGAACGAGCAGTACGTC. Residues: CASNGGNEQYV.

The chain is built from TRBV7-2 and TRBJ1-2; tentatively, D is TRBD1 (5 bases). CDR3 length: 15 amino acids. V gave up 1 base and J gave up 7 bases, with 16 bases separating them. Germline values: CDR1 SGHTA, CDR2 FQGNSA. CDR3 sequence reads: CASSLERQGKGGYTF. CDR3 coding DNA: TGTGCCAGCAGCTTAGAGAGGCAGGGAAAAGGTGGCTACACCTTC.

In this sample, this clone turned up a few times. The rearrangement uses TRBV9 and TRBJ1-1, with D possibly TRBD1 on 5 matching bases. Germline CDR1 is SGDLS and CDR2 is YYNGEE. The CDR3 loop spans 13 amino acids. V lost 4 bases and J lost 1, with 8 bases in between. The CDR3 here is CASSRDRNTEAFF. The CDR3 DNA reads TGTGCCAGCAGCAGAGACAGGAACACTGAAGCTTTCTTT.

The gene calls are TRBV5-6 and TRBJ2-1; 8 nucleotides line up with TRBD1. The CDR3 covers 16 residues. V shed 4 bases, J shed 0 bases, and the junction held 6 bases outside the gene matches. CDR1 is SGHDT, CDR2 YYEEEE, per germline. The CDR3: CASSMRQGSSYNEQFF. The CDR3 DNA is TGTGCCAGCAGCATGCGACAGGGGAGCTCCTACAATGAGCAGTTCTTC.

The chain joins TRBV3-1 (or the pseudogene TRBV3-2) to TRBJ2-3; TRBD2 matches 12 bases. CDR3 length: 14 amino acids. Looked up from germline, CDR1 is LGHDT and CDR2 is YNNKEL (reference sequence). Germline trimming cut 5 bases from V and 11 bases from J; bases unmatched to any gene: 8. This chain's CDR3 is CASSFLAGGSGQYF. The CDR3 DNA reads TGTGCCAGCAGCTTTCTAGCGGGGGGGAGCGGGCAGTATTTT.

This clone occurred a few times. V usage is TRBV6-2 or TRBV6-3 and J usage is TRBJ1-6; D is undetermined. This CDR3 contains 14 residues. The V gene lost 6 bases and the J gene lost 5 bases, with 11 bases spanning the gap. Per the germline V gene, CDR1 is MNHEY and CDR2 is SVGEGT. DNA of the CDR3: TGTGCCAGCAGGTACAACTGGGATAATTCACCCCTCCACTTT. Amino acid sequence: CASRYNWDNSPLHF.

The chain recombines TRBV4-1 with TRBJ1-1; possible D gene TRBD1, 6 bases. CDR1 is MGHRA, CDR2 YSYEKL, per germline. CDR3 length: 15 amino acids. The V end lost 1 base, the J end lost 4 bases, and 13 bases lay between the germline ends. CDR3 coding DNA: TGCGCCAGCAGCCAAGGCGACAGGTATCGCACTGAAGCTTTCTTT. It is translated as CASSQGDRYRTEAFF.

The CDR3 nucleotides are TGCGCCAGCAGGGTGGGACTCGGTAGCTCCTACGAGCAGTACGTC. Translated: CASRVGLGSSYEQYV. The chain joins TRBV5-1 to TRBJ2-7, with D possibly being TRBD2 (6 bases). The CDR3 has 15 residues. The germline V gene encodes CDR1 SGHRS and CDR2 YFSETQ. V was shortened by 5 bases and J by 0 bases, with 15 bases between the two germline ends.

J is TRBJ1-6 and V is TRBV7-3, with D perhaps TRBD1 (6 bases). CDR3 size: 13 residues. Trimming removed 5 bases at V and 12 bases at J, with 14 bases between. Germline V gives CDR1 SGHTA, CDR2 FQGTGA. In DNA form, the CDR3 reads TGTGCCAGCAGCCCGGGGGGCAGGGGACCCCTCCACTTT. It translates to CASSPGGRGPLHF. The whole variable domain, remainder taken from reference TRBV7-3 and TRBJ1-6, is GAGVSQTPSNKVTEKGKYVELRCDPISGHTALYWYRQSLGQGPEFLIYFQGTGAADDSGLPNDRFFAVRPEGSVSTLKIQRTERGDSAVYLCASSPGGRGPLHFGNGTRLTVT.

For the CDR3, the DNA is TGTGCCAGCAGTTTCTCCGGGACAGGGTTCTACGAGCAGTACGTC. Its translation: CASSFSGTGFYEQYV. The chain couples TRBV27 to TRBJ2-7, with 9 bases that match TRBD1. The CDR3 spans 15 residues. Trimming took 3 bases from V and 3 from J; bases not matched to a gene: 6. Germline assignment: CDR1 MNHEY and CDR2 SMNVEV (reference sequence).

The V gene is TRBV5-6, the J gene TRBJ1-4; the D is unclear. Trimming took 1 base from V and 7 from J, leaving 11 bases between them. The CDR3 runs 14 residues. Germline lookup yields CDR1 SGHDT and CDR2 YYEEEE. CDR3 in amino acids: CASSLFQAGEKLFF. DNA of the CDR3: TGTGCCAGCAGCTTGTTTCAGGCCGGTGAAAAACTGTTTTTT. The entire variable domain, with the rest obtained from reference TRBV5-6 and TRBJ1-4, is as follows: DAGVTQSPTHLIKTRGQQVTLRCSPKSGHDTVSWYQQALGQGPQFIFQYYEEEERQRGNFPDRFSGHQFPNYSSELNVNALLLGDSALYLCASSLFQAGEKLFFGSGTQLSVL.

The genes are TRBV7-9 and TRBJ2-1, with 8 nucleotides matching TRBD2. CDR3 length equals 12 residues. Germline lookup yields CDR1 SEHNR and CDR2 FQNEAQ (reference sequence). V shed 5 bases, J shed 15 bases, and the junction held 9 bases outside the gene matches. In nucleotides, the CDR3 is TGTGCCAGCAGCCCGGCCATGGCGGGGGGGTTCTTC. This encodes CASSPAMAGGFF.

The chain is built from TRBV5-6 and TRBJ1-4; D is unclear. The CDR3 runs 12 residues. CDR1 SGHDT and CDR2 YYEEEE come from the germline V gene. The germline V and J ends were trimmed by 1 base and 7 bases, with 5 bases remaining between them. The CDR3: CASSLFPEKLFF. The CDR3 nucleotides are TGTGCCAGCAGCTTGTTTCCTGAAAAACTGTTTTTT. The whole variable domain, filled in from reference TRBV5-6 and TRBJ1-4, reads DAGVTQSPTHLIKTRGQQVTLRCSPKSGHDTVSWYQQALGQGPQFIFQYYEEEERQRGNFPDRFSGHQFPNYSSELNVNALLLGDSALYLCASSLFPEKLFFGSGTQLSVL.

The table lists this clone with a count of one. The rearrangement uses TRBV5-1 and TRBJ2-6, with D unresolved. The CDR3 runs 14 residues. V dropped 4 bases and J dropped 4 bases, with 9 bases sitting between them. Germline V gives CDR1 SGHRS, CDR2 YFSETQ. The CDR3 spells CASSLPSGANVLTF. The CDR3, as DNA: TGCGCCAGCAGCCTGCCTTCGGGGGCCAACGTCCTGACTTTC.

The chain combines TRBV6-6 with TRBJ2-7; D is uncertain. V was pared by 0 bases and J by 4 bases, with 7 bases between. The CDR3 contains 13 residues. Germline-derived CDR1 and CDR2 are MNHNY and SVGAGI (reference sequence). DNA for the CDR3: TGTGCCAGCAGTTACTCTCGGTATTACGAGCAGTACGTC. Its translation is CASSYSRYYEQYV.